One TCR beta chain is described in this entry. This CDR3 fails to terminate in the conserved phenylalanine or tryptophan, so it likely reflects a read error. The sample belongs to a study of tumor and adjacent non-tumor tissue in lung cancer. Background on the study: The cohort had about a dozen adenocarcinoma, 2 squamous cell and 1 small cell patients.

A modified ARM-PCR protocol with three rounds of nested PCR amplified TCRbeta. TCRdb fed the multiplex PCR reads into MiXCR, producing one record per CDR3 protein. This sample has about 93,000 distinct CDR3 sequences, with roughly 70% found just once. No cell sorting was done before RNA was extracted from the tissue. Donors were chemotherapy-naive, newly diagnosed lung cancer surgical patients in China, August–late 2014. The CDR3 has 13 amino acids. The germline V and J ends were trimmed by 2 bases and 9 bases, with 13 bases remaining between them. CDR1 and CDR2 (germline): MNHEY, SVGAGI. This receptor was identified in a man between 60 and 70 years old with non-small cell lung cancer. The V gene is TRBV6-5, the J gene TRBJ1-2; TRBD1 might be the D (5 bases). Source material: lung tumor tissue. The CDR3: CASSYDSFSCYTS. The CDR3 DNA reads as TGTGCCAGCAGTTACGACAGCTTTAGCTGCTACACCTCC.